These T cell receptor beta chains were read from a single sample in a study of brain metastases from non-small cell lung cancer. Profiling relied on immunoSEQ multiplex PCR, and the TCRdb table lists in-frame clones only, not all of them. The table shows thousands of clones, with about four fifths occurring only once. Sequencing was carried out using primary lung tumor tissue. The receptor set was obtained from a donor at least 40 years old with non-small cell lung cancer. Each CDR3 is given with its conserved first and last residue. The D gene is left open where the match is weak. Some rows mark clone size as missing; the rest say once, few, many or name a class of expanded clone.

cdr3_nt,cdr3_aa,v_call,clone_size,d_call,j_call
TGTGCCTGGAACGATTGGTGGGAGACCCAGTACTTC,CAWNDWWETQYF,TRBV30,NA,NA,TRBJ2-5
TGCGCCAGCAGCTTGCAGGATTCTCTAGTCTACGAGCAGTACTTC,CASSLQDSLVYEQYF,TRBV5-1,NA,NA,TRBJ2-7
TGTGTCAGCAGTTATTCGGACGTTACCGTTTCCTACGAGCAGTACTTC,CVSSYSDVTVSYEQYF,TRBV6-5,NA,NA,TRBJ2-7
TGTGCCAGCAGCAGACAGGGGATAGGGGAGCAGTACTTC,CASSRQGIGEQYF,TRBV2,few,TRBD1,TRBJ2-7
TGTGCCAGCAGTTTTGACAGGGCGGGTAATTCACCCCTCCACTTT,CASSFDRAGNSPLHF,TRBV28,few,TRBD1,TRBJ1-6
TGTGCCAGCAGCTTGGGGGGCCCGCTCTCCTACAATGAGCAGTTCTTC,CASSLGGPLSYNEQFF,TRBV5-6,NA,NA,TRBJ2-1
TGTGCCAGCAGTGAAGGTTTCTCCTACAATGAGCAGTTCTTC,CASSEGFSYNEQFF,TRBV2,NA,NA,TRBJ2-1
TGTGCCAGCAGCCGGACTAGCGCTTCCTACGAGCAGTACTTC,CASSRTSASYEQYF,TRBV14,few,TRBD2,TRBJ2-7
TGTGCCAGCAGTCTGGGAGATGGCGACACCGGGGAGCTGTTTTTT,CASSLGDGDTGELFF,TRBV5-6,NA,NA,TRBJ2-2
TGTGCCAGCAGACCCCTTACTAGCTCGCAAGAGACCCAGTACTTC,CASRPLTSSQETQYF,TRBV5-6,NA,NA,TRBJ2-5
TGTGCCAGCAGCTTAGAACTTAGCAATCAGCCCCAGCATTTT,CASSLELSNQPQHF,TRBV7-2,NA,NA,TRBJ1-5
TGTGCCAGCAGCGCACCGGTAGAGGGAGGGCCGGGTGAGCAGTTCTTC,CASSAPVEGGPGEQFF,TRBV5-4,NA,TRBD2,TRBJ2-1
TGTGCCAGCAGTGAAGGGCAGGGGGGAGATACGCAGTATTTT,CASSEGQGGDTQYF,TRBV2,NA,NA,TRBJ2-3
TGCAGCGTTGGAATCAGGGGTGAGCAGTTCTTC,CSVGIRGEQFF,TRBV29-1,NA,NA,TRBJ2-1
TGTGCCAGCAGCTTAGTAGGGACAGGGAACACCGGGGAGCTGTTTTTT,CASSLVGTGNTGELFF,TRBV7-9,NA,TRBD1,TRBJ2-2
TGTGCCAGCAGTTCCGGTGGAGAGCAGTACTTC,CASSSGGEQYF,TRBV12-3/TRBV12-4,NA,NA,TRBJ2-7
TGTGCCAGCAGTTCCCTCTACCTGGACAGCGGGGGAGAGACCCAGTACTTC,CASSSLYLDSGGETQYF,TRBV27,few,TRBD2,TRBJ2-5
TGTGTCAGCAGGGGGCCCTCTTACGAGCAGTACTTC,CVSRGPSYEQYF,TRBV12-3/TRBV12-4,NA,TRBD1,TRBJ2-7
TGTGCCAGCAGCTTACGACCACAAGAGACCCAGTACTTC,CASSLRPQETQYF,TRBV7-2,few,NA,TRBJ2-5
TGTGCCAGTAGTATGGGTGGACGATTTCTCTACTCTGGAAACACCATATATTTT,CASSMGGRFLYSGNTIYF,TRBV19,NA,NA,TRBJ1-3
TGCGCCAGCAGCCAAGGGGGACACTACTCTGGGGCCAACGTCCTGACTTTC,CASSQGGHYSGANVLTF,TRBV4-1,NA,NA,TRBJ2-6
TGTGCCAGCAGCTTAAACCAGAACACTGAAGCTTTCTTT,CASSLNQNTEAFF,TRBV7-2,once,NA,TRBJ1-1
TGCGCCAGCAGCCCGGGAAGTGGGACGTCCTACGAGCAGTACTTC,CASSPGSGTSYEQYF,TRBV4-3,NA,NA,TRBJ2-7
TGTGCCAGTAGCTTACGACCACAAGAGACCCAGTACTTC,CASSLRPQETQYF,TRBV7-2,NA,NA,TRBJ2-5
TGTGCCAGCAGCGCGCCAGGCGGGGGGCGGCCCCAGCATTTT,CASSAPGGGRPQHF,TRBV25-1,once,NA,TRBJ1-5
TGTGCCAGCAGCTTCCGACCCCCTATAGCGGGAGGTCCGCAGTTCTTC,CASSFRPPIAGGPQFF,TRBV11-3,NA,TRBD2,TRBJ2-1
TGTGCCAGCAGCTTGGACAGGGGTTACGAGCAGTACTTC,CASSLDRGYEQYF,TRBV7-2,NA,TRBD1,TRBJ2-7
TGTGCCAGCAGTCCCCCAAGGTTGCCCCAGCATTTT,CASSPPRLPQHF,TRBV28,NA,NA,TRBJ1-5
TGTGCCAGCAGCTTGTGGACTAGCGGGAAGGGAGAGACCCAGTACTTC,CASSLWTSGKGETQYF,TRBV5-6,NA,TRBD2,TRBJ2-5
TGCGCCAGCAGCCGACTGGGAGATACGCAGTATTTT,CASSRLGDTQYF,TRBV4-1,NA,NA,TRBJ2-3
TGTGTCAGCAGCCGCCCGCCGAACTATGGCTACACCTTC,CVSSRPPNYGYTF,TRBV3-1/TRBV3-2,NA,NA,TRBJ1-2
TGCGCCAGCCATTGGGTAGCGGGGGCCTACAATGAGCAGTTCTTC,CASHWVAGAYNEQFF,TRBV5-1,NA,TRBD2,TRBJ2-1
TGTGCCAGCAGCTTGCAGTTAATGAACACTGAAGCTTTCTTT,CASSLQLMNTEAFF,TRBV5-5,NA,NA,TRBJ1-1
TGTGCCAGCAGTTCCCCCAGCAGCTCCTACAATGAGCAGTTCTTC,CASSSPSSSYNEQFF,TRBV27,NA,NA,TRBJ2-1
TGTGCCAGCAGCCCCCTAGGGGGGGCGCTCTACAATGAGCAGTTCTTC,CASSPLGGALYNEQFF,TRBV7-9,NA,NA,TRBJ2-1
TGTGCCAGCAGTTTTTACACTGAAGCTTTCTTT,CASSFYTEAFF,TRBV28,NA,NA,TRBJ1-1
TGTGCCTTCGAAACCGGGGAGCTGTTTTTT,CAFETGELFF,TRBV30,NA,NA,TRBJ2-2
TGTGCCAGTAGTATCTCAGTATTGGACAATGAGCAGTTCTTC,CASSISVLDNEQFF,TRBV19,NA,NA,TRBJ2-1
TGTGCCAGTAGTCCGCACAGCCAAAAACTGTTTTTT,CASSPHSQKLFF,TRBV19,NA,NA,TRBJ1-4
TGTGCCAGCAGCGTAGGCTATGGTGGAACTGAAGCTTTCTTT,CASSVGYGGTEAFF,TRBV9,NA,NA,TRBJ1-1
TGTGCCAGCAGCCGTCATGGAGGCTACACCTTC,CASSRHGGYTF,TRBV5-6,NA,NA,TRBJ1-2